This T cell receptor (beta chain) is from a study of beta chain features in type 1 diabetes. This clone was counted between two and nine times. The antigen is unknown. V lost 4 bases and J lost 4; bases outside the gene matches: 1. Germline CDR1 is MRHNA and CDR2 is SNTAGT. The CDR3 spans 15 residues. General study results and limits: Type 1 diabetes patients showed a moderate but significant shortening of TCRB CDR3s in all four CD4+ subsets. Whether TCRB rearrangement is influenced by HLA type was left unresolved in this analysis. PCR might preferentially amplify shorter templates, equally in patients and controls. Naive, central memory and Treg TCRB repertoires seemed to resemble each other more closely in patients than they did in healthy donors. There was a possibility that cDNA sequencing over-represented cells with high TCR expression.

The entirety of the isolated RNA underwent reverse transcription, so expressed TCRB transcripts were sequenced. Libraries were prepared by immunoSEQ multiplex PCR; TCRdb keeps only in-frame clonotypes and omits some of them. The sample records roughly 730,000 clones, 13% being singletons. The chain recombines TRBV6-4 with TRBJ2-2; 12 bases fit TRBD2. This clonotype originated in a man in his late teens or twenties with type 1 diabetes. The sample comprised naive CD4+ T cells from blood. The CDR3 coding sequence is TGTGCCAGCAGTGCTAGCGGGGGGGCCACCGGGGAGCTGTTTTTT. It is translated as CASSASGGATGELFF.